Below, 20 T cell receptor beta chains from the same sample are listed, as sequenced in a study of blood T cell repertoires in COVID-19. The assay was immunoSEQ multiplex PCR, and TCRdb's table has in-frame clones only and misses some. The sample holds 350,000 or so clones; 89% are singletons and the top ten take 3% to 4.5%. Specimen: peripheral blood. The receptors shown here come from a woman in her sixties or seventies with COVID-19, enrolled during active disease.

The chain carries TRBV7-9 and TRBJ1-6; 8 positions match TRBD1. Germline loops: CDR1 SEHNR, CDR2 FQNEAQ (reference sequence). The CDR3 is made up of 15 amino acids. V lost 5 bases and J lost 6; bases outside the gene matches: 6. The CDR3 here is CASSAWDRSNSPLHF. CDR3 DNA: TGTGCCAGCAGCGCCTGGGACAGGAGTAATTCACCCCTCCACTTT.

This rearrangement joins TRBV2 to TRBJ1-3; a weak D match, TRBD1 (5 bases). V was trimmed by 8 bases and J by 4 bases, leaving 12 bases between them. This CDR3 contains 13 residues. The germline gives CDR1 SNHLY, CDR2 FYNNEI. The CDR3 nucleotides read TGTGCCAGCTTTGAAGGGGCGGGAAACACCATATATTTT. As protein: CASFEGAGNTIYF.

The chain joins TRBV4-1 to TRBJ1-6; D may be TRBD1 (5 bases). CDR1 and CDR2 from the germline V gene are MGHRA and YSYEKL. The CDR3 spans 17 residues. Trimming took off 0 bases at V and 4 bases at J, with 13 bases between the two ends. The CDR3 sequence: CASSQDLVTVYNSPLHF. The CDR3 DNA follows: TGCGCCAGCAGCCAAGATCTGGTGACAGTTTATAATTCACCCCTCCACTTT.

The J gene is TRBJ1-3, the V gene TRBV9; 8 bases are shared with TRBD1. The trim removed 4 bases at V and 0 bases at J, leaving 12 bases unmatched. The germline CDR1 and CDR2 sequences are SGDLS and YYNGEE. The CDR3 is made up of 18 amino acids. Here the CDR3 DNA reads TGTGCCAGCAGCCCCTCCCCTAGGACAGGGAGCTCTGGAAACACCATATATTTT. Translating it yields CASSPSPRTGSSGNTIYF.

The rearrangement links TRBV12-3 or TRBV12-4 to TRBJ2-7, with D perhaps matching TRBD1 (5 bases). This CDR3 spans 13 amino acids. The V end was cut by 6 bases, the J end by 3 bases, with 12 bases between. The CDR3 DNA sequence: TGTGCCAGCAGCACCGAGACAGTCTACGAGCAGTACTTC. Protein: CASSTETVYEQYF.

Here the CDR3 reads CASSIVAGDGNQPQHF. The DNA for the CDR3 is TGTGCCAGTAGTATAGTCGCGGGGGACGGCAATCAGCCCCAGCATTTT. The chain carries TRBV19 and TRBJ1-5, with a tentative D call TRBD1 (5 bases). Trimming took off 1 base at V and 2 bases at J, with 12 bases between the two ends. CDR3 size: 16 residues. Germline CDR1 and CDR2: LNHDA and SQIVND (reference sequence).

The gene calls are TRBV7-9 and TRBJ1-5, with D hard to call. V lost 5 bases and J 0 bases, leaving 17 bases between the germline ends. CDR3 size: 17 residues. Germline CDR1 reads SEHNR; CDR2 reads FQNEAQ (reference sequence). This chain's CDR3 is CASSRHAGWGSNQPQHF. The CDR3 DNA follows: TGTGCCAGCAGCCGCCATGCGGGTTGGGGTAGCAATCAGCCCCAGCATTTT.

This clone was picked up one time. The chain links TRBV6-6 to TRBJ1-5, with D unclear. CDR1 MNHNY and CDR2 SVGAGI come from the germline V gene (reference sequence). The CDR3 has 13 amino acids. Trimming cost V 8 bases and J 1 base, with 9 bases left between them. CDR3 sequence: CASRSGSNQPQHF. CDR3 DNA sequence: TGTGCCAGCCGGTCGGGGAGCAATCAGCCCCAGCATTTT.

In DNA form, the CDR3 reads TGTGCCAGTTCGACTAGCTGGTCCTACGAGCAGTACTTC. Translated, it gives CASSTSWSYEQYF. The chain carries TRBV19 and TRBJ2-7; 7 bases fit TRBD2. Germline V gene lookup returns CDR1 LNHDA and CDR2 SQIVND (reference sequence). This CDR3 spans 13 amino acids. J gave up 1 base and V 8 bases, and 5 bases lay outside the gene matches.

This sequence joins TRBV11-2 and TRBJ1-1; 8 nucleotides line up with TRBD1. Germline V CDR1 and CDR2: SGHAT, FQNNGV. The trim removed 1 base at V and 2 bases at J, leaving 9 bases unmatched. The CDR3 has 17 amino acids. The CDR3 coding sequence is TGTGCCAGCAGCTTAGGGACACAGGGGGGGATTAACACTGAAGCTTTCTTT. This translates into CASSLGTQGGINTEAFF.

The chain is built from TRBV7-2 and TRBJ2-4; 14 bases map to TRBD2. CDR3 length: 15 residues. Germline V gene lookup returns CDR1 SGHTA and CDR2 FQGNSA. Trimming removed 3 bases from V and 15 bases from J; junction bases left unmatched: 10. The CDR3 bases are TGTGCCAGCAGCTTCTTGGGGACTAGCGGGAGCGGGTGGTACTTC. Translation gives CASSFLGTSGSGWYF.

The chain links TRBV19 to TRBJ1-2, with 7 bases identical to TRBD1. The CDR3 has 17 amino acids. J gave up 6 bases and V 4 bases, and 17 bases lay outside the gene matches. Per germline, CDR1 LNHDA and CDR2 SQIVND (reference sequence). CDR3 region: CASSNNPRGQAWDGYTF. In DNA form, the CDR3 reads TGTGCCAGTAGTAACAACCCTCGAGGACAGGCCTGGGATGGCTACACCTTC.

This clone was recorded once. The chain joins TRBV27 to TRBJ2-5; the D gene is possibly TRBD2 (6 bases). V was shortened by 4 bases and J by 9 bases, with 21 bases between the two germline ends. Germline CDR1 and CDR2: MNHEY and SMNVEV (reference sequence). This CDR3 is 15 amino acids long. CDR3 DNA: TGTGCCAGCAGTTCCAATGCTGGGGGGAATTGGGCCCAGTACTTC. Translated, it gives CASSSNAGGNWAQYF.

The chain has TRBV6-5 and TRBJ2-4; possible D gene TRBD1, 6 bases. Trimming removed 7 bases from V and 3 bases from J, with 13 bases in between. The CDR3 loop spans 14 amino acids. Germline values: CDR1 MNHEY, CDR2 SVGAGI. CDR3 DNA sequence: TGTGCCAGCAACCTCCGGGACAACAAAAACATTCAGTACTTC. It is translated as CASNLRDNKNIQYF.

The rearrangement links TRBV5-1 to TRBJ2-1; 13 bases are a match to TRBD2. Trimming at V came to 0 bases and at J to 6 bases, leaving 3 bases not matched to a gene. CDR3 length: 16 residues. The germline CDR1 and CDR2 sequences are SGHRS and YFSETQ. As DNA, the CDR3 is TGCGCCAGCAGCTTGGGGGGACTAGCGGGGTCCAATGAGCAGTTCTTC. Residues: CASSLGGLAGSNEQFF. The full variable domain, its missing parts supplied by reference TRBV5-1 and TRBJ2-1, is KAGVTQTPRYLIKTRGQQVTLSCSPISGHRSVSWYQQTPGQGLQFLFEYFSETQRNKGNFPGRFSGRQFSNSRSEMNVSTLELGDSALYLCASSLGGLAGSNEQFFGPGTRLTVL.

The chain recombines TRBV6-1 with TRBJ2-3; perhaps TRBD1 as D (6 bases). Between the trimmed V and J ends, which lost 3 bases and 1 base, there was a span of 11 bases. CDR1 is MNHNS, CDR2 SASEGT, per germline. The CDR3 spans 15 residues. CDR3 region: CASSETGGRTDTQYF. The CDR3 region has the DNA TGTGCCAGCAGTGAGACTGGGGGCCGCACAGATACGCAGTATTTT.

The rearrangement links TRBV5-1 to TRBJ1-6; 8 positions match TRBD1. Germline loops: CDR1 SGHRS, CDR2 YFSETQ. The CDR3 covers 15 residues. The V segment lost 5 bases and the J segment 7 bases; nucleotides outside the gene matches: 8. In DNA form, the CDR3 reads TGCGCCAGCAGGAACGGGAACAGGGGGAATTCACCCCTCCACTTT. It translates to CASRNGNRGNSPLHF.

The gene calls are TRBV5-4 and TRBJ2-5; 9 bases map to TRBD2. The V gene end was trimmed by 4 bases and the J gene end by 2 bases; junction bases not matched to a gene: 9. Germline V CDR1 and CDR2: SGHNT, YYREEE (reference sequence). There are 16 residues in the CDR3. This CDR3 reads CASSRGSGGIQETQYF. CDR3 DNA sequence: TGTGCCAGCAGCCGGGGAAGCGGGGGGATACAAGAGACCCAGTACTTC.

The chain employs TRBV10-3 and TRBJ1-1, with a tentative D call TRBD1 (6 bases). The germline V gene has CDR1 ENHRY and CDR2 SYGVKD. Deletions cut 8 bases from V and 5 bases from J, with 15 bases between. The CDR3 has 13 amino acids. The CDR3 loop is CAIASGVVTEAFF. The CDR3 DNA is TGTGCCATCGCGTCAGGGGTGGTTACTGAAGCTTTCTTT.

V gene TRBV7-9 combines with J gene TRBJ2-7, with D possibly matching TRBD2 (7 bases). The germline V gene encodes CDR1 SEHNR and CDR2 FQNEAQ (reference sequence). The V end was cut by 1 base, the J end by 3 bases, with 13 bases between. The CDR3 consists of 15 residues. The CDR3 spells CASSLDGGHYYEQYF. For the CDR3, the DNA is TGTGCCAGCAGCTTAGACGGGGGGCATTACTACGAGCAGTACTTC.